Detailed here is one T cell receptor (beta chain). Its antigen is currently unknown. The sample belongs to a study of Ad26.COV2.S vaccination and SARS-CoV-2 variants. Broader study findings: The study found higher spike-specific TCR breadth in vaccine than placebo recipients.

Treatment meaning: around 19 received Ad26.COV2.S at low or high dose, single or two shots; about five received placebo; per-sample allocation not given. Samples came from day 63 after the first vaccine or placebo injection. Some clones are missing from TCRdb's copy, which holds only in-frame ones; the method was immunoSEQ multiplex PCR. Of 440,000 or so clones listed, roughly nine tenths are singletons. The CDR3 runs to 15 residues. V dropped 3 bases and J dropped 7; count of bases not matched to a gene: 7. Looked up from germline, CDR1 is SGHTA and CDR2 is FQGNSA. Sequencing used peripheral blood, obtained in a trial of Ad26.COV2.S vaccine versus placebo. This chain links TRBV7-2 with TRBJ1-3; 9 nucleotides line up with TRBD1. The TCR comes from a person between 18 and 65 years old who received the Ad26.COV2.S COVID-19 vaccine or a placebo. The CDR3 protein is CASSLHRGPGNTIYF. The CDR3 region has the DNA TGTGCCAGCAGCTTGCACAGGGGGCCGGGTAACACCATATATTTT.